The clone carrying this TCR beta chain has a handful of counts. In the study's own analysis: Reference gene primer amplification yielded estimated nucleated cell counts. Some clones are missing from TCRdb's copy, which holds only in-frame ones; the method was immunoSEQ multiplex PCR. The DNA gave D and trimming, while V, J and clone size come from that table. The table has some 280,000 clones, about 82% seen once. The entry originates in a study of blood T cell repertoires in COVID-19. About the study: The United States, Italy and Spain were the sources of the acute and convalescent COVID-19 samples. The analysed material was cDNA or gDNA that came from T cells, B-cell-depleted T cells, or PBMCs.

Trimming took off 4 bases at V and 4 bases at J, with 10 bases between the two ends. Per germline, CDR1 SSHAT and CDR2 FNYEAQ (reference sequence). The CDR3 is made up of 14 amino acids. This TCR was sampled from a woman aged 50 to 60 with active or convalescent COVID-19. The chain uses TRBV7-7 and TRBJ2-2; TRBD2 is a possible D gene (5 bases). The sequenced sample was peripheral blood. Here the CDR3 reads CASSSRRGTGELFF. CDR3 in DNA: TGTGCCAGCAGCTCTCGACGGGGCACCGGGGAGCTGTTTTTT.